This T cell receptor beta chain was retrieved from a study of OX40 agonist ivuxolimab in advanced cancers. As for the study in general: Intravenous ivuxolimab at 0.01 to 10 mg/kg was given to patients every 2 weeks.

The V end lost 4 bases, the J end lost 4 bases, and 21 bases lay between the germline ends. The germline gives CDR1 SGHKS, CDR2 YYEKEE (reference sequence). The CDR3 sequence is 16 residues long. As regards this clone: Its matching antigen is unknown.

Autoimmune disease history or systemic immunosuppression meant exclusion. Broader study findings: By week 6 at 0.1 to 3.0 mg/kg, blood CD4+ and CD8+ T cells had expanded clonally. Low normalized T-cell clonal expansion was also seen in some nonresponders.

This table comes from immunoSEQ multiplex PCR, and its TCRdb copy is limited to in-frame clones, with some not included. The repertoire consists of 50,000 to 75,000 clones, with over 75% occurring once and the leading ten covering approximately 1.5%. The rearrangement links TRBV5-5 to TRBJ2-7; weak D call: TRBD2 (7 bases). The receptor's source is an adult with an advanced solid tumor such as melanoma, head and neck, liver or kidney cancer. The input for sequencing was CD4+ or CD8+ T cells sorted from blood, taken in a trial of the OX40 agonist ivuxolimab. CDR3: CASSANPVGRGYEQYF. The CDR3 DNA follows: TGTGCCAGCAGCGCAAACCCGGTGGGGAGGGGGTACGAGCAGTACTTC.